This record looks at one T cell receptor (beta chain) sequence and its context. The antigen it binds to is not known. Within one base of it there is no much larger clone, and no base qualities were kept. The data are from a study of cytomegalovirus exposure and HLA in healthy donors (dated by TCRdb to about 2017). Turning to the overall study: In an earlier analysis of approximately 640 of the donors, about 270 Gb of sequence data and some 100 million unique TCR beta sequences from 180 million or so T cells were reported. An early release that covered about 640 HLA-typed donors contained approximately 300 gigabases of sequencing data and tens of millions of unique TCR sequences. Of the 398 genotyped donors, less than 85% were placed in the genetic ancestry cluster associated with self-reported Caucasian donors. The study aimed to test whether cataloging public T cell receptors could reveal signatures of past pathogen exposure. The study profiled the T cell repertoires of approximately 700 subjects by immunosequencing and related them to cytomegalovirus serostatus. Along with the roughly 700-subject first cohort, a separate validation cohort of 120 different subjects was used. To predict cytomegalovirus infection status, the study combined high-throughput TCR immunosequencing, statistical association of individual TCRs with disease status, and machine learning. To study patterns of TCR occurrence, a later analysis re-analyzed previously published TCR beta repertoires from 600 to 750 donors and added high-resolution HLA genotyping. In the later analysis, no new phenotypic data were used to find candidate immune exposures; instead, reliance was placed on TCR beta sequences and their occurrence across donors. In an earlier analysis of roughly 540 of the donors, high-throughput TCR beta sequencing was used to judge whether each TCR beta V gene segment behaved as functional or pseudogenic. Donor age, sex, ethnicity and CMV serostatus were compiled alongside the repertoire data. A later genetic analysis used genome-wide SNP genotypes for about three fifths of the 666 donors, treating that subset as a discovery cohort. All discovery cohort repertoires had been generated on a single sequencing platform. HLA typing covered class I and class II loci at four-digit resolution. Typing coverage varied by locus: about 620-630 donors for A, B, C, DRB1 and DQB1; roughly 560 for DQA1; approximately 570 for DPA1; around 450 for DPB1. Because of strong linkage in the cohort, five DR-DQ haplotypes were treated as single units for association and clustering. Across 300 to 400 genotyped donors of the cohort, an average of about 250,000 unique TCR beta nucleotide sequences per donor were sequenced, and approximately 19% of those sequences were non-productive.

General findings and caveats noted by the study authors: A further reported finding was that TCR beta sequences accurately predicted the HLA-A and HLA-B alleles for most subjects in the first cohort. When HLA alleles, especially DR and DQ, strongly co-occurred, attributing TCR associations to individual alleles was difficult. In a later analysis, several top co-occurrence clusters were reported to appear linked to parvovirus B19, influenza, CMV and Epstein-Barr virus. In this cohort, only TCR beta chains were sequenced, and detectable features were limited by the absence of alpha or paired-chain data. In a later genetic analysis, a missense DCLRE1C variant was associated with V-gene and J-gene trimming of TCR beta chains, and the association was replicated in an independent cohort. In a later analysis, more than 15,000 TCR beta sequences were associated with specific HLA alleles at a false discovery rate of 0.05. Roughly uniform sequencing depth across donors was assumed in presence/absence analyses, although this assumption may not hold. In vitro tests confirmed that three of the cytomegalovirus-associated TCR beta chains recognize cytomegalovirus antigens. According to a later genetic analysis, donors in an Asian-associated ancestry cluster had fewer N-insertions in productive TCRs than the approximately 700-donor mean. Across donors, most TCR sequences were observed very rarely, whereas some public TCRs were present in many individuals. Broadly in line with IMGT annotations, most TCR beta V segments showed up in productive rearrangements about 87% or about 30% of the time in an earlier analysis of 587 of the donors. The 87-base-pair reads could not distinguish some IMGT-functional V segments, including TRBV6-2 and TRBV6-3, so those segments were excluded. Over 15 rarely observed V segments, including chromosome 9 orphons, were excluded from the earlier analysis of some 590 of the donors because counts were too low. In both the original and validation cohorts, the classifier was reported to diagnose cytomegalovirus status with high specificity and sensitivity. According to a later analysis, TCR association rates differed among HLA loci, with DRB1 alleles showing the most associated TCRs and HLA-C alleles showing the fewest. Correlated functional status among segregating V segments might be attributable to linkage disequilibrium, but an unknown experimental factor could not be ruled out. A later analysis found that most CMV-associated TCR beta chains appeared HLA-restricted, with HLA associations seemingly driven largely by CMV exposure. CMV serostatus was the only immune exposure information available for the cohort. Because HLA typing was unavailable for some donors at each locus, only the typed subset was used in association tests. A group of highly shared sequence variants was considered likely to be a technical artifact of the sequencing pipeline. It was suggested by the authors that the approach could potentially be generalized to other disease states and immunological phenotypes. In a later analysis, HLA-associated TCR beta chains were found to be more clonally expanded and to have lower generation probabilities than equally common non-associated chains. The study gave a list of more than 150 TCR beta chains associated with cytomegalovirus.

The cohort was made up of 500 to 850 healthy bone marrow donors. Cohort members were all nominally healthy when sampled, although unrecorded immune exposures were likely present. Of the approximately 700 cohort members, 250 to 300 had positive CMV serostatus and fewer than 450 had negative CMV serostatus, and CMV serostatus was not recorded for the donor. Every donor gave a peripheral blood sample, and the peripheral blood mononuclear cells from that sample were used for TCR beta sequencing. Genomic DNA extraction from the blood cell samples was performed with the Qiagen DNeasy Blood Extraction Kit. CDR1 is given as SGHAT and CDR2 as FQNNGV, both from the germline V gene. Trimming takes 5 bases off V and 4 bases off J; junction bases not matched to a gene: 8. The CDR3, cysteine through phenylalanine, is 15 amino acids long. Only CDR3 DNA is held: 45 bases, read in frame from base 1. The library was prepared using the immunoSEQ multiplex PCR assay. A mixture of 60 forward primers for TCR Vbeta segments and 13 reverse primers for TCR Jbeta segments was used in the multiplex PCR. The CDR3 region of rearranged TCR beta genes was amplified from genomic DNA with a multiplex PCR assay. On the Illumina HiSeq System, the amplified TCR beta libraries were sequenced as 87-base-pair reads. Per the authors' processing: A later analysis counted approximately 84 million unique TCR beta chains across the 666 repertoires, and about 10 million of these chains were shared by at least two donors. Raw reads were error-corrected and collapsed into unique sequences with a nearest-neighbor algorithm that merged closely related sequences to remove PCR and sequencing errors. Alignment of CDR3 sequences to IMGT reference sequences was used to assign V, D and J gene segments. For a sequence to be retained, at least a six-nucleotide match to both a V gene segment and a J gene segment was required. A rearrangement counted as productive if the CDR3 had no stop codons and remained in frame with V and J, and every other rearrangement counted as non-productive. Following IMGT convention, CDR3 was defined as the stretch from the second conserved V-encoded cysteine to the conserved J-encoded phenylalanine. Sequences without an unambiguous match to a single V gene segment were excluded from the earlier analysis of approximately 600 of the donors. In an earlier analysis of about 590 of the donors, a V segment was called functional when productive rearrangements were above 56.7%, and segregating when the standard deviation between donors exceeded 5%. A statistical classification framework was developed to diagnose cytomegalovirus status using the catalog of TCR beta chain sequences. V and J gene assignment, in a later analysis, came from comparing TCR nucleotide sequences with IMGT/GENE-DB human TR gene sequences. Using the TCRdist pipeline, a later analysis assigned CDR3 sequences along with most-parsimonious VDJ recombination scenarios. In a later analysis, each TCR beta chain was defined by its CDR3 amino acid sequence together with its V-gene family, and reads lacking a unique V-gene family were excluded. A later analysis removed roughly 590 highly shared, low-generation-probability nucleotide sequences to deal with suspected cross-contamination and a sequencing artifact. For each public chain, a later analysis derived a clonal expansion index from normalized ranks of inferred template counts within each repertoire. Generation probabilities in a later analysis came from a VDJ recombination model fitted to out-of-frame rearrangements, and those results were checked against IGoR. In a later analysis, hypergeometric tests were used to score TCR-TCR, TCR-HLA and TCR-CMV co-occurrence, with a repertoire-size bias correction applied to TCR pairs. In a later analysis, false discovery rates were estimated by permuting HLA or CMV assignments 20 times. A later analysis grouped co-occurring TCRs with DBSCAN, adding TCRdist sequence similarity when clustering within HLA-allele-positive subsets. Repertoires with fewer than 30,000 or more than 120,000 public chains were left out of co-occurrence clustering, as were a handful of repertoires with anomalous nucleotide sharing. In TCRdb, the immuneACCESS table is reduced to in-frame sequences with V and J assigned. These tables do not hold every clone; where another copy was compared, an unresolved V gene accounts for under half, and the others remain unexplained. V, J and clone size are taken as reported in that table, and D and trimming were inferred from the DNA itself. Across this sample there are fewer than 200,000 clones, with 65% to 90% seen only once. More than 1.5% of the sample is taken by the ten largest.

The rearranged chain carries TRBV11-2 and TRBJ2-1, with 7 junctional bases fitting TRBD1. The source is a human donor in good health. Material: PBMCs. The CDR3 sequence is CASSKTGNLYNEQFF. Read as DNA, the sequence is TGTGCCAGCAGCAAGACAGGGAACTTATACAATGAGCAGTTCTTC.